This paragraph reports one T cell receptor beta chain. At one end, the junction sequence differs from germline, possibly due to a read error. The data were obtained in a study of blood T cell repertoires in COVID-19. Sequencing was performed with immunoSEQ multiplex PCR; in TCRdb, only in-frame clones are kept and a portion is missing. The sample carries just over 60,000 clones, more than 60% recorded once. This CDR3 spans 17 amino acids. Germline CDR1 is SGHRS and CDR2 is YFSETQ. Input material: peripheral blood. This clonotype originated in a woman older than 75 with active or convalescent COVID-19. The rearrangement links TRBV5-1 to TRBJ2-5; 7 bases agree with TRBD2. CDR3 bases: TGCGCCAGCAGCCCCCGATCGGGGGGAACGTACCAAGAAACCCAGTACTTC. This sequence encodes CASSPRSGGTYQETQYF.